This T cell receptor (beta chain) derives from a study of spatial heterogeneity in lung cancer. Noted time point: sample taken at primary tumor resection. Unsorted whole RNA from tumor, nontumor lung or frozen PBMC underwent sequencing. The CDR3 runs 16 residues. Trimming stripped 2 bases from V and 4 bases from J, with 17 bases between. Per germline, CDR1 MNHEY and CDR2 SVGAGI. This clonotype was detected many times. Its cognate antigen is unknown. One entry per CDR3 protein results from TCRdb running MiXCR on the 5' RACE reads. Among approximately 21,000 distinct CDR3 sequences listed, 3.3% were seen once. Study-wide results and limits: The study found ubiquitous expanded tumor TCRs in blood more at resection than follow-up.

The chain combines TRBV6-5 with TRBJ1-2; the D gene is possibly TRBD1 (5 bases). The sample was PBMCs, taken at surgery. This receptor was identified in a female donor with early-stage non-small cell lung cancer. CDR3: CASSYLGEGPSYGYTF. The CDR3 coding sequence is TGTGCCAGCAGTTACCTCGGGGAGGGGCCCTCCTATGGCTACACCTTC.